This T cell receptor beta chain was found in a study of PD-L1 blockade in urothelial cancer. Profiled with immunoSEQ multiplex PCR; TCRdb holds only in-frame clones, not every one. Of roughly 130,000 clones listed, less than 85% were seen once; the top ten hold 3.2%. Per germline, CDR1 SGHRS and CDR2 YFSETQ. The length of the CDR3 is 14 residues. Deletions cut 1 base from V and 7 bases from J, with 12 bases between. Time point noted: pretreatment peripheral blood. The source was PBMCs, collected around atezolizumab (anti-PD-L1) treatment. This clonotype originated in a man aged 45-65 years with urothelial cancer. The V gene is TRBV5-1, the J gene TRBJ2-1; D is undetermined. CDR3 coding DNA: TGCGCCAGCAGCTTGAGTGTTGCGGCGAATGAGCAGTTCTTC. Translation: CASSLSVAANEQFF.